The 20 T cell receptor beta chains reported below all come from one sample, sequenced in a study of T cell responses to AZD1222 COVID-19 vaccine (dated by TCRdb to about 2021). The sample's time point, from its label and the paper: about 28 days (+/-7) after the second vaccine dose. Library creation used the immunoSEQ multiplex PCR assay. TCRdb limited this immuneACCESS table to in-frame rearrangements with V and J called. A share of clones is missing; checked studies link under half to unresolved V genes, and the rest is unexplained. The sample data list more than 80,000 clones, and 90% of these were observed just once. Together, the top ten hold less than 10% of the sample. The sequencing here drew on peripheral blood, taken 28 days after the second AZD1222 dose. Receptor source: an adult who received the AZD1222 COVID-19 vaccine.

The V gene is TRBV6-5, the J gene TRBJ2-4; 10 nucleotides line up with TRBD1. This CDR3 region has 13 residues. The germline V gene has CDR1 MNHEY and CDR2 SVGAGI. V lost 8 bases and J lost 8; bases outside the gene matches: 6. The CDR3 coding sequence is TGTGCCAGCCTCCGGGACAGGGGTCACATTCAGTACTTC. This gives the protein CASLRDRGHIQYF.

Here the CDR3 reads CASSPPPGLSYEQYF. In DNA form, the CDR3 reads TGTGCCAGCAGCCCCCCCCCGGGTCTTTCCTACGAGCAGTACTTC. This chain joins TRBV5-4 and TRBJ2-7; D is unresolved. Per the germline V gene, CDR1 is SGHNT and CDR2 is YYREEE (reference sequence). V was cut by 4 bases and J by 1 base, with 15 bases left in between. The CDR3 runs 15 residues.

The chain recombines TRBV7-2 with TRBJ1-1, with 7 bases matching TRBD1. With 9 bases clipped from V and 8 bases from J, the junction kept 6 bases outside the gene matches. The CDR3 has 11 amino acids. Germline CDR1 reads SGHTA; CDR2 reads FQGNSA. In nucleotides, the CDR3 is TGTGCCAGTAAAGGGGACAGCGAAGCTTTCTTT. Amino acids: CASKGDSEAFF.

J is TRBJ2-5 and V is TRBV13, with D perhaps being TRBD1 or TRBD2 (6 bases each). The V gene's germline CDR1 is PRHDT and CDR2 FYEKMQ (reference sequence). Trimming took 2 bases from V and 4 from J, leaving 8 bases between them. The CDR3 totals 13 residues. CDR3: CASSLPGAETQYF. The CDR3 region has the DNA TGTGCCAGCAGCTTACCGGGGGCAGAGACCCAGTACTTC.

The chain joins TRBV29-1 to TRBJ1-1; TRBD1 aligns across 8 bases. V gave up 4 bases and J gave up 3 bases; unmatched junction bases: 7. Germline V gene sequence: CDR1 SQVTM, CDR2 ANQGSEA. There are 14 residues in the CDR3. CDR3 in DNA: TGCAGCGTTGCTACAGGGGGATCGGACACTGAAGCTTTCTTT. Translation: CSVATGGSDTEAFF.

The chain carries TRBV5-3 and TRBJ1-2; D ambiguous. TRBV5-3 is recorded as an ORF, its role being uncertain. The length of the CDR3 is 11 residues. With 4 bases removed from V and 8 bases from J, the gap between germline ends came to 9 bases. In nucleotides, the CDR3 is TGTGCCAGAAGCGATAGCAGAGGCTACACCTTC. Translating gives CARSDSRGYTF.

In this sample, this clone turned up a few times. The chain couples TRBV2 to TRBJ2-1, with TRBD2 matching 9 bases. CDR3 size: 14 residues. CDR1 is SNHLY, CDR2 FYNNEI, per germline. V dropped 6 bases and J dropped 10; count of bases not matched to a gene: 10. CDR3 nucleotides: TGTGCCAGCAGGCGGACTAGCGACCTCGGGGAGCAGTTCTTC. This sequence encodes CASRRTSDLGEQFF.

This clone was counted a single time. The J gene is TRBJ1-3, the V gene TRBV7-9, with D tentatively TRBD1 (5 bases). V shed 3 bases and J shed 4 bases, with 10 bases lying between them. Germline V gene lookup returns CDR1 SEHNR and CDR2 FQNEAQ (reference sequence). The CDR3 has 14 residues. The CDR3 DNA sequence: TGTGCCAGCAGCTTGGGGACGGACGGAAACACCATATATTTT. Translating gives CASSLGTDGNTIYF.

V gene TRBV27 combines with J gene TRBJ2-3; 11 bases align to TRBD2. The CDR3 spans 18 residues. The J segment lost 2 bases and the V segment lost 3 bases, leaving 10 bases of the junction unmatched. The germline V gene has CDR1 MNHEY and CDR2 SMNVEV (reference sequence). The CDR3 DNA follows: TGTGCCAGCAGTTTCGAGGCTAGCGGGGGGTTTGACACAGATACGCAGTATTTT. This sequence encodes CASSFEASGGFDTDTQYF.

This clone was detected only a few times. The junction differs from germline at one of its ends, possibly a read error. The CDR3 DNA is TGTGCCAGCAGCTTGGCGGAAAATCTCCCCACCTTT. This gives the protein CASSLAENLPTF. V gene TRBV7-9 combines with J gene TRBJ1-1; D uncertain. This CDR3 region has 12 residues. CDR1 and CDR2 from the germline V gene are SEHNR and FQNEAQ (reference sequence).

This sequence joins TRBV12-3 or TRBV12-4 and TRBJ2-7; tentatively, D is TRBD1 or TRBD2 (5 bases each). Trimming took off 4 bases at V and 12 bases at J, with 16 bases between the two ends. This CDR3 is built from 12 residues. The CDR3 loop reads CASSSPPGRTYF. CDR3 in DNA: TGTGCCAGCAGTTCCCCCCCGGGGCGGACGTACTTC.

The chain recombines TRBV7-9 with TRBJ2-2; D is ambiguous. This CDR3 comprises 12 residues. Germline lookup yields CDR1 SEHNR and CDR2 FQNEAQ (reference sequence). V was pared by 5 bases and J by 4 bases, with 5 bases between. In DNA, the CDR3 is TGTGCCAGCAGCCTAATCACCGGGGAGCTGTTTTTT. Its translation is CASSLITGELFF. Full variable domain (outside the CDR3, taken from reference TRBV7-9 and TRBJ2-2): DTGVSQNPRHKITKRGQNVTFRCDPISEHNRLYWYRQTLGQGPEFLTYFQNEAQLEKSRLLSDRFSAERPKGSFSTLEIQRTEQGDSAMYLCASSLITGELFFGEGSRLTVL.

The V gene is TRBV14, the J gene TRBJ2-2; either TRBD1 or TRBD2 may fit D (5 bases each). CDR3 length: 15 residues. Germline loops: CDR1 SGHDN, CDR2 FVKESK. The ends were cut back, 2 bases at V and 4 bases at J, with 11 bases in the middle. The CDR3 DNA sequence: TGTGCCAGCAGCCAAAAGGGGAGTGCCACCGGGGAGCTGTTTTTT. Translating gives CASSQKGSATGELFF.

CDR3 DNA sequence: TGTGCCAGCAGCTTATGGACAGGAGGGAACTATGGCTACACCTTC. It specifies CASSLWTGGNYGYTF. The chain combines TRBV7-8 with TRBJ1-2; TRBD1 agrees at 7 bases. The CDR3 spans 15 residues. J gave up 2 bases and V 2 bases, and 5 bases lay outside the gene matches. Per the germline V gene, CDR1 is SGHVS and CDR2 is FQNEAQ.

The chain recombines TRBV11-2 with TRBJ2-1; 11 bases line up with TRBD2. Germline CDR1 reads SGHAT; CDR2 reads FQNNGV. The V segment lost 5 bases and the J segment 6 bases; nucleotides outside the gene matches: 6. This CDR3 contains 15 residues. As DNA, the CDR3 is TGTGCCAGCAGCATCACTAGCGGGGGAGGCAATGAGCAGTTCTTC. Protein product: CASSITSGGGNEQFF.

J is TRBJ2-3 and V is TRBV9, with D perhaps given as TRBD1 or TRBD2 (6 bases each). There are 23 residues in the CDR3. Germline V gene lookup returns CDR1 SGDLS and CDR2 YYNGEE. V was pared by 0 bases and J by 3 bases, with 35 bases between. Here the CDR3 reads CASSVGGDSQSPRGPHSTDTQYF. The CDR3 bases are TGTGCCAGCAGCGTAGGGGGGGATTCCCAGTCTCCTCGGGGGCCCCACAGTACAGATACGCAGTATTTT.

This clone was seen just once. V is TRBV6-5 and J is TRBJ2-7; possibly TRBD1 or TRBD2 for D (5 bases each). Trimming left V 7 bases short and J 1 base short, with 11 bases between. Germline CDR1 and CDR2: MNHEY and SVGAGI. The CDR3 has 13 amino acids. The CDR3 reads CASNGGTSYEQYF. The CDR3 nucleotides read TGTGCCAGCAATGGGGGAACTTCCTACGAGCAGTACTTC.

V gene TRBV4-1 combines with J gene TRBJ2-2; 8 bases agree with TRBD1. This CDR3 is built from 15 residues. The trim removed 1 base at V and 5 bases at J, leaving 3 bases unmatched. Germline V CDR1 and CDR2: MGHRA, YSYEKL. CDR3 residues: CASSQGGQVTGELFF. CDR3 in DNA: TGCGCCAGCAGCCAAGGGGGACAGGTGACCGGGGAGCTGTTTTTT.

This clone was counted a few times. The V and J genes are TRBV20-1 and TRBJ2-5; D is unresolved. The CDR3 is made up of 10 amino acids. The germline gives CDR1 DFQATT, CDR2 SNEGSKA (reference sequence). The ends were cut back, 6 bases at V and 9 bases at J, with 11 bases in the middle. The chain's CDR3 is CSAPLGAQYF. The DNA of the CDR3 is TGCAGTGCACCCCTCGGAGCCCAGTACTTC.

V and J are TRBV25-1 and TRBJ2-7; D remains unclear. Germline V gene data show CDR1 as MGHDK and CDR2 as SYGVNS. Trimming pared 4 bases from V and 6 bases from J, leaving 13 bases between. This CDR3 comprises 13 residues. CDR3: CASSVKGWAEQYF. CDR3 DNA sequence: TGTGCCAGCAGTGTCAAGGGTTGGGCCGAGCAGTACTTC.